The 9 T cell receptor beta chains in this list originate from one sample, sequenced in a study of graft-versus-host responses after intestinal transplantation. Produced via immunoSEQ multiplex PCR; TCRdb's table is partial and in-frame only. Of around 97,000 clones in the sample, 75% to 95% were seen once. What these receptors recognize is not known. Source: unstimulated CD4+ T cells sorted from spleen or lymph node cells, taken before transplant. The origin of the receptors is a human donor who was the organ donor for an intestinal transplant.

This chain uses TRBV7-2 with TRBJ2-7, with 10 nucleotides matching TRBD2. V trimming: 5 bases; J trimming: 5 bases; junction bases outside the gene matches: 6. Looked up from germline, CDR1 is SGHTA and CDR2 is FQGNSA. The CDR3 is made up of 14 amino acids. In nucleotides, the CDR3 is TGTGCCAGCAGCCCAGGACTAGCGGTCCACGAGCAGTACTTC. It translates to CASSPGLAVHEQYF.

The V gene is TRBV7-2, the J gene TRBJ1-5, with 10 nucleotides matching TRBD1. Trimming cost V 0 bases and J 0 bases; bases outside gene matches: 8. Germline assignment: CDR1 SGHTA and CDR2 FQGNSA. The CDR3 spans 19 residues. This CDR3 reads CASSLAGMTGGFSNQPQHF. CDR3 DNA sequence: TGTGCCAGCAGCTTAGCGGGAATGACAGGGGGCTTTAGCAATCAGCCCCAGCATTTT.

The genes are TRBV7-2 and TRBJ2-7; TRBD1 agrees at 7 bases. Trimming at V came to 1 base and at J to 4 bases, leaving 1 base not matched to a gene. In germline, CDR1 is SGHTA, CDR2 FQGNSA. The CDR3 totals 13 residues. The CDR3 here is CASSLGRGYEQYF. The CDR3 bases are TGTGCCAGCAGCTTAGGCAGGGGGTACGAGCAGTACTTC.

V is TRBV6-5 and J is TRBJ1-1; D gene ambiguous. V was trimmed by 0 bases and J by 4 bases, leaving 12 bases between them. CDR1 is MNHEY, CDR2 SVGAGI, per germline. The CDR3 consists of 15 residues. In DNA form, the CDR3 reads TGTGCCAGCAGTTACTCTCCCCCGCGGGGCACTGAAGCTTTCTTT. Its translation: CASSYSPPRGTEAFF.

The CDR3: CASSVLREAFF. In DNA form, the CDR3 reads TGTGCCAGCAGCGTCCTTCGTGAAGCTTTCTTT. The chain carries TRBV25-1 and TRBJ1-1; D gene ambiguous. The length of the CDR3 is 11 residues. Trimming removed 6 bases at V and 7 bases at J, with 9 bases between. From germline, CDR1 is MGHDK and CDR2 SYGVNS.

This clone has a single count. V and J are TRBV28 and TRBJ2-4; no firm D call. This CDR3 spans 16 amino acids. V lost 8 bases and J 2 bases, leaving 19 bases between the germline ends. The V gene's germline CDR1 is MDHEN and CDR2 SYDVKM. The chain's CDR3 is CASSRYPTVTKNIQYF. The CDR3 DNA reads as TGTGCCAGCTCCCGCTACCCCACGGTAACCAAAAACATTCAGTACTTC.

This sequence joins TRBV5-5 and TRBJ2-3; no firm D call. V shed 6 bases and J shed 4 bases, with 9 bases lying between them. Germline V gene data show CDR1 as SGHKS and CDR2 as YYEKEE (reference sequence). CDR3 length equals 12 residues. The CDR3 DNA follows: TGTGCCAGCACCCTGAGTCCAGATACGCAGTATTTT. Translated, it gives CASTLSPDTQYF.

This chain joins TRBV9 and TRBJ1-5, with D tentatively TRBD1 (5 bases). This CDR3 contains 12 residues. Germline assignment: CDR1 SGDLS and CDR2 YYNGEE. The V gene lost 3 bases and the J gene lost 9 bases, with 10 bases spanning the gap. The CDR3 here is CASSAYQGPQHF. CDR3 bases: TGTGCCAGCAGCGCTTACCAGGGGCCCCAGCATTTT.

There are a few counts of this clone. V usage is TRBV5-4 and J usage is TRBJ1-2; 7 nucleotides agree with TRBD1. V shed 3 bases, J shed 3 bases, and the junction held 8 bases outside the gene matches. The CDR3 runs 15 residues. Per germline, CDR1 SGHNT and CDR2 YYREEE (reference sequence). CDR3 amino acids: CASSSTGSTHYGYTF. The CDR3 coding sequence is TGTGCCAGCAGCTCGACAGGGTCGACACACTATGGCTACACCTTC.